This T cell receptor (beta chain) was captured in a study of cytomegalovirus exposure and HLA in healthy donors. The sample holds one count of this clone. This CDR3 spans 17 amino acids. Germline-derived CDR1 and CDR2 are SGHRS and YFSETQ. Trimming at V came to 0 bases and at J to 4 bases, leaving 11 bases not matched to a gene. Only in-frame clones appear in the TCRdb table, and some are missing; sequencing was by immunoSEQ multiplex PCR. The repertoire has over 150,000 clones, roughly 84% of them found once; the top ten carry about an eighth. The TCR originated in a woman under 40 in good health and CMV-seropositive. V usage is TRBV5-1 and J usage is TRBJ2-7, with TRBD2 matching over 9 bases. What was sequenced was PBMCs. The CDR3 DNA reads TGCGCCAGCAGCTTGGGAATGTCAGCGGGAGGAAGGTACGAGCAGTACTTC. It encodes CASSLGMSAGGRYEQYF.